Listed here are 15 T cell receptor beta chains from one sample, sequenced in a study of control samples from healthy donors and cancer patients. Repertoires were generated with immunoSEQ multiplex PCR, while TCRdb's copy carries only in-frame clones and drops some. The table shows about 130,000 clones, with 80% to 95% occurring only once. The specimen sequenced was blood. The receptors were gathered from a man between 18 and 29 years old in good health.

Only one count was recorded for this clone. The chain combines TRBV9 with TRBJ2-7; 7 bases are shared with TRBD2. This CDR3 has 12 amino acids. Germline CDR1 and CDR2: SGDLS and YYNGEE. The J segment lost 3 bases and the V segment lost 5 bases, leaving 2 bases of the junction unmatched. CDR3 coding DNA: TGTGCCAGCAGTCCGGGGGGCTACGAGCAGTACTTC. Encoded protein: CASSPGGYEQYF.

This chain joins TRBV5-4 and TRBJ2-1, with 8 bases fitting TRBD2. This CDR3 contains 15 residues. J gave up 4 bases and V 0 bases, and 3 bases lay outside the gene matches. The germline gives CDR1 SGHNT, CDR2 YYREEE (reference sequence). This CDR3 reads CASSLGSGDYNEQFF. CDR3 sequence (DNA): TGTGCCAGCAGCTTGGGTAGCGGGGATTACAATGAGCAGTTCTTC. Variable domain in full (rest from reference TRBV5-4 and TRBJ2-1): ETGVTQSPTHLIKTRGQQVTLRCSSQSGHNTVSWYQQALGQGPQFIFQYYREEENGRGNFPPRFSGLQFPNYSSELNVNALELDDSALYLCASSLGSGDYNEQFFGPGTRLTVL.

This clone was picked up one time. V usage is TRBV11-2 and J usage is TRBJ2-7, with 7 bases that match TRBD1. Trimming at V came to 5 bases and at J to 3 bases, leaving 7 bases not matched to a gene. Germline V gene lookup returns CDR1 SGHAT and CDR2 FQNNGV. The CDR3 length is 14 residues. The CDR3 here is CASSPHRGFYEQYF. The CDR3 DNA sequence: TGTGCCAGCAGCCCTCACAGGGGATTCTACGAGCAGTACTTC.

V is TRBV5-1 and J is TRBJ1-1, with D possibly being TRBD1 (6 bases). Germline V gene sequence: CDR1 SGHRS, CDR2 YFSETQ. The germline V and J ends were trimmed by 0 bases and 1 base, with 10 bases remaining between them. The CDR3 runs to 15 residues. CDR3 region: CASSLVGHSNTEAFF. The CDR3 DNA is TGCGCCAGCAGCTTGGTGGGACATTCGAACACTGAAGCTTTCTTT.

This chain uses TRBV9 with TRBJ2-3; D is uncertain. This CDR3 spans 13 amino acids. V dropped 0 bases and J dropped 3 bases, with 5 bases sitting between them. Germline loops: CDR1 SGDLS, CDR2 YYNGEE. CDR3 bases: TGTGCCAGCAGCGTAGATTTAACAGATACGCAGTATTTT. This codes for CASSVDLTDTQYF.

This clone is a singleton in its sample. The chain carries TRBV6-5 and TRBJ2-5, with no clear D. This CDR3 spans 13 amino acids. In germline, CDR1 is MNHEY, CDR2 SVGAGI. V was trimmed by 1 base and J by 2 bases, leaving 5 bases between them. CDR3 DNA sequence: TGTGCCAGCAGTTACTACAGTCAAGAGACCCAGTACTTC. Translated: CASSYYSQETQYF.

The chain combines TRBV2 with TRBJ2-1, with a weak D call TRBD2 (5 bases). Between the trimmed V and J ends, which lost 8 bases and 0 bases, there was a span of 8 bases. The CDR3 is 13 residues long. The V gene's germline CDR1 is SNHLY and CDR2 FYNNEI. CDR3 loop: CASRTYSYNEQFF. As DNA, the CDR3 is TGTGCCAGCCGGACTTACTCCTACAATGAGCAGTTCTTC.

This clone occurred once. The chain employs TRBV5-6 and TRBJ1-5; no clear D gene. Germline V gene sequence: CDR1 SGHDT, CDR2 YYEEEE. V was shortened by 0 bases and J by 4 bases, with 14 bases between the two germline ends. The CDR3 runs 16 residues. CDR3 sequence reads: CASSLGDAAENQPQHF. In DNA, the CDR3 is TGTGCCAGCAGCTTGGGGGATGCGGCAGAAAATCAGCCCCAGCATTTT.

The gene calls are TRBV5-4 and TRBJ1-2, with 8 positions matching TRBD1. Germline V gives CDR1 SGHNT, CDR2 YYREEE (reference sequence). The trim removed 0 bases at V and 4 bases at J, leaving 5 bases unmatched. The CDR3 spans 15 residues. This CDR3 reads CASSLADRGLYGYTF. In nucleotides, the CDR3 is TGTGCCAGCAGCTTGGCCGACAGGGGCCTCTATGGCTACACCTTC.

Here the CDR3 DNA reads TGTGCCAGCAGCCCCTGGAGGGGGGGAGGAACAGATACGCAGTATTTT. Translated, it gives CASSPWRGGGTDTQYF. The rearrangement links TRBV6-6 to TRBJ2-3, with a tentative D call TRBD2 (7 bases). The CDR3 extends over 16 amino acids. Per germline, CDR1 MNHNY and CDR2 SVGAGI (reference sequence). V lost 6 bases and J 3 bases, leaving 19 bases between the germline ends.

This sequence joins TRBV4-2 and TRBJ2-5; 8 nucleotides align to TRBD2. The V segment lost 1 base and the J segment 7 bases; nucleotides outside the gene matches: 5. This CDR3 is built from 14 residues. Germline assignment: CDR1 LGHNA and CDR2 YNFKEQ. The CDR3: CASSQARGEGTQYF. CDR3 coding DNA: TGTGCCAGCAGCCAAGCGCGGGGGGAGGGGACCCAGTACTTC.

The V and J genes are TRBV29-1 and TRBJ2-1; 9 bases map to TRBD1. The germline V gene encodes CDR1 SQVTM and CDR2 ANQGSEA. The V gene end was trimmed by 5 bases and the J gene end by 4 bases; junction bases not matched to a gene: 3. The CDR3 extends over 13 amino acids. Written as DNA, the CDR3 is TGCAGCGTTACGACAGGGGGATACAATGAGCAGTTCTTC. The encoded protein is CSVTTGGYNEQFF.

The V call is TRBV10-1, the J call TRBJ2-3; TRBD1 matches 10 bases. CDR3 size: 15 residues. Germline CDR1 is WNHNN and CDR2 is SYGVQD (reference sequence). The V and J ends lost 10 bases and 6 bases, in that order; junction bases with no gene match: 13. In DNA form, the CDR3 reads TGCGCCACCGAGACCGGGACAGGGGCTTCGGATACGCAGTATTTT. Protein: CATETGTGASDTQYF.

This rearrangement joins TRBV14 to TRBJ1-6; 9 bases map to TRBD1. Germline-derived CDR1 and CDR2 are SGHDN and FVKESK. V shed 4 bases, J shed 3 bases, and the junction held 4 bases outside the gene matches. The CDR3 covers 16 residues. CDR3 sequence (DNA): TGTGCCAGCAGCCCAGGACAGGGGCTCTATAATTCACCCCTCCACTTT. Translation gives CASSPGQGLYNSPLHF.

The J gene is TRBJ1-4, the V gene TRBV27; 9 bases match TRBD1. V trimming: 3 bases; J trimming: 0 bases; junction bases outside the gene matches: 17. The CDR3 spans 21 residues. Germline V gene sequence: CDR1 MNHEY, CDR2 SMNVEV (reference sequence). The CDR3 bases are TGTGCCAGCAGTTTGTCGGGACAGGGTTTTATTTCGTTGGCAACTAATGAAAAACTGTTTTTT. This sequence encodes CASSLSGQGFISLATNEKLFF.